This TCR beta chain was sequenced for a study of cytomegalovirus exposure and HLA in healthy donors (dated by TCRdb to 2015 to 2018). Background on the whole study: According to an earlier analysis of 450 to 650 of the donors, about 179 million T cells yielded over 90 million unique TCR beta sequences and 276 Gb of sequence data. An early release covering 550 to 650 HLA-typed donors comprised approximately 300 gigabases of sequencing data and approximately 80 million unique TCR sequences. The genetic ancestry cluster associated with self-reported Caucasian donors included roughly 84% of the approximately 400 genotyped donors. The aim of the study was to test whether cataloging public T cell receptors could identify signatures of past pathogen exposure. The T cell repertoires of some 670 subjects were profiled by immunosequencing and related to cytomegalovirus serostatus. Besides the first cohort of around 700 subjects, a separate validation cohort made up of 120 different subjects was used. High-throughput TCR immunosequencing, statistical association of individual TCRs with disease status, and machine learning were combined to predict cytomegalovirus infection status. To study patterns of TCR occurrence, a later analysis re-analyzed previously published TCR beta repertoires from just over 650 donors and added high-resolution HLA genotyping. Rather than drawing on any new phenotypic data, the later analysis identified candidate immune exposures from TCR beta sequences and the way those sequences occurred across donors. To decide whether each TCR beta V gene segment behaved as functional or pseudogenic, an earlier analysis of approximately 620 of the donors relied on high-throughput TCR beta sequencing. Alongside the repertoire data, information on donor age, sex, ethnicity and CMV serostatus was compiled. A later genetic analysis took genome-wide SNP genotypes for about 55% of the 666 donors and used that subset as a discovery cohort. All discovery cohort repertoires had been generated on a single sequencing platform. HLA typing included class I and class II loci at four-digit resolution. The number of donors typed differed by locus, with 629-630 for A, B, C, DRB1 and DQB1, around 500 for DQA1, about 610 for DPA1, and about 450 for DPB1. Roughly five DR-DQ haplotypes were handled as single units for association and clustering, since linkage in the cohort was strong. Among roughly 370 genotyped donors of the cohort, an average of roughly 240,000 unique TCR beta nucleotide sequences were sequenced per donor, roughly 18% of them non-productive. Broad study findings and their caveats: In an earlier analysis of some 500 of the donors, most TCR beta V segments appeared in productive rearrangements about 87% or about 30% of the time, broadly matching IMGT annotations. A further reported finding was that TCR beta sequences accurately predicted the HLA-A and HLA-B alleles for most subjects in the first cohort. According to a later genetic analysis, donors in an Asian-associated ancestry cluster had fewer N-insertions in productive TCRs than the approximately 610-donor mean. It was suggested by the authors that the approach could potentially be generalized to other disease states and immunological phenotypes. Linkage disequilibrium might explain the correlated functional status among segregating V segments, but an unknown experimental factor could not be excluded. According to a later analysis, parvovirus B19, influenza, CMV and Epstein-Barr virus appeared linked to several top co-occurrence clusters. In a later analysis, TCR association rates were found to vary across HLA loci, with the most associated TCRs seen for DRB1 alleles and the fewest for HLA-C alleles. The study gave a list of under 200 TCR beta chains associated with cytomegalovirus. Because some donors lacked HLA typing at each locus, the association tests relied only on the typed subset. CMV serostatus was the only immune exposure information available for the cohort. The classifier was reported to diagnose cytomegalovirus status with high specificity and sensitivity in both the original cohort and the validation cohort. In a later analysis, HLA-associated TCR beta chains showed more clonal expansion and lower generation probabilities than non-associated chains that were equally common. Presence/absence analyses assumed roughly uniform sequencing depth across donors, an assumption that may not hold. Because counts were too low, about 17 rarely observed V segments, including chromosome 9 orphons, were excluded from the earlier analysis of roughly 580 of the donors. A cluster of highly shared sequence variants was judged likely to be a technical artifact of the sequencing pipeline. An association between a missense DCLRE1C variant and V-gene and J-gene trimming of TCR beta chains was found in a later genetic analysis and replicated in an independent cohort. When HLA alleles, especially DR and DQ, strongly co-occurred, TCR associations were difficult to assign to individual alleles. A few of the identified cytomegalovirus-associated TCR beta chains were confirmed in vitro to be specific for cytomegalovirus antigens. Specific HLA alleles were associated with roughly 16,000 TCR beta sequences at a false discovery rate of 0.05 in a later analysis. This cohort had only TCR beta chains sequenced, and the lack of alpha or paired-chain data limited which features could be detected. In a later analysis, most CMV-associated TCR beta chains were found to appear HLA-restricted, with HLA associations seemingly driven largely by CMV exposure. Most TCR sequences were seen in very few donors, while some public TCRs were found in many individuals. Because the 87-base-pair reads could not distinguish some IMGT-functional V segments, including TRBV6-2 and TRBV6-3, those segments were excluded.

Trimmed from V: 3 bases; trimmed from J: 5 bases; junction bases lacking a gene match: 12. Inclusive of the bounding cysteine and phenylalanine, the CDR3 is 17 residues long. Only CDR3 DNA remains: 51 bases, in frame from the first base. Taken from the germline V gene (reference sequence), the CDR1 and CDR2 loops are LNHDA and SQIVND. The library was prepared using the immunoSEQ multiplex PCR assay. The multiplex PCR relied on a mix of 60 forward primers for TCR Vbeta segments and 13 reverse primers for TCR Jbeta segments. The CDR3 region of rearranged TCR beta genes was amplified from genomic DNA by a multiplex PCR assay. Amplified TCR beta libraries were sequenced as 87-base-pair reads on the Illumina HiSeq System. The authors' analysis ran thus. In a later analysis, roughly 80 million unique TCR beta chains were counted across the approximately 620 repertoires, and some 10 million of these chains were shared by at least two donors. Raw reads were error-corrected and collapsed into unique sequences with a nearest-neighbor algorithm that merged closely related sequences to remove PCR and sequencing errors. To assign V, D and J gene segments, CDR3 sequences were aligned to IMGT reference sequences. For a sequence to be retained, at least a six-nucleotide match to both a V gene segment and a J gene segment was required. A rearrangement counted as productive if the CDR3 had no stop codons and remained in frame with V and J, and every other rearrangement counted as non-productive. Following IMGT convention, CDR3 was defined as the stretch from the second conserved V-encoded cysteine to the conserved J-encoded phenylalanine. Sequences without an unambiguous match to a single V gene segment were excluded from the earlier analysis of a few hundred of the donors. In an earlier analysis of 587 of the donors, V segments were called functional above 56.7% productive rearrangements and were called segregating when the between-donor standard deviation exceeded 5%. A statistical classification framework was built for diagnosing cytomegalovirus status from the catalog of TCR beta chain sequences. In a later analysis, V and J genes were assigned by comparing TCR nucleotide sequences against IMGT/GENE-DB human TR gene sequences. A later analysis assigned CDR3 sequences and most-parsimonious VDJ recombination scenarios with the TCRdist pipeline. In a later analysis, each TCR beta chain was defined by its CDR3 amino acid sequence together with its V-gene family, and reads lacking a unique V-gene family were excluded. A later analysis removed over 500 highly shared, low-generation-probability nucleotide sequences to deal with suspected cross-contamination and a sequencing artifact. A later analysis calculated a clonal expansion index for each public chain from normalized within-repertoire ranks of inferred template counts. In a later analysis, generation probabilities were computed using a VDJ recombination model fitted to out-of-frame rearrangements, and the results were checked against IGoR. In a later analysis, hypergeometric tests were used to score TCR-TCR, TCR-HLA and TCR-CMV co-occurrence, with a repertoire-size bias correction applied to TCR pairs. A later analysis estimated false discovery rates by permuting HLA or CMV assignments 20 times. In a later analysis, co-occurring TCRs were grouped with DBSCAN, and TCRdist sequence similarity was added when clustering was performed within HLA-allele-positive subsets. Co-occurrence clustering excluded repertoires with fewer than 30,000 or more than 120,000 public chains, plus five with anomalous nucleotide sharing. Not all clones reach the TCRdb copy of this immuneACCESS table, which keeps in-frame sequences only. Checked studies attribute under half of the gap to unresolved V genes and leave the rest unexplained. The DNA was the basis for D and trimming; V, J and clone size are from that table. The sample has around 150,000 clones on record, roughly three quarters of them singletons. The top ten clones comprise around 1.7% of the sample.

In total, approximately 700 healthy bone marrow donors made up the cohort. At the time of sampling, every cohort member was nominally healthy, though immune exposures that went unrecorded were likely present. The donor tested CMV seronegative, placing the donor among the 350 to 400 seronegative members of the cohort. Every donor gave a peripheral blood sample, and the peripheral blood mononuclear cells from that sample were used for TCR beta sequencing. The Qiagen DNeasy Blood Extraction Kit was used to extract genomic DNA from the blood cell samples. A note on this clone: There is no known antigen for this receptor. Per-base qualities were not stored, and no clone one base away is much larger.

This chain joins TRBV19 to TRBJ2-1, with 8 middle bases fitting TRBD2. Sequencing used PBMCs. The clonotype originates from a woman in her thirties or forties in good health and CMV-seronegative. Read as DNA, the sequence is TGTGCCAGTAGTATCGGGAGCGGGAGATATCAAGACAATGAGCAGTTCTTC. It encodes CASSIGSGRYQDNEQFF.